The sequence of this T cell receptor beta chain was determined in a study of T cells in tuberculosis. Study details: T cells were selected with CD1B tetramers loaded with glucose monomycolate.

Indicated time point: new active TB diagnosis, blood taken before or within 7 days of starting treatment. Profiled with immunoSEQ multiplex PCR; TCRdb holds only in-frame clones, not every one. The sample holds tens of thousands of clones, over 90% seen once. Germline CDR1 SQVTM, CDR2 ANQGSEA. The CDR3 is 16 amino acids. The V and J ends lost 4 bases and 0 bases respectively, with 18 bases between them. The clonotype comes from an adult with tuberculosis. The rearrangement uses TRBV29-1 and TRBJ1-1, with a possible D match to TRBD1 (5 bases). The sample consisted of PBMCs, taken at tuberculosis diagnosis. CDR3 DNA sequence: TGCAGCGTTGTAGGTGTGGGGGGAGCCATGAACACTGAAGCTTTCTTT. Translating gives CSVVGVGGAMNTEAFF.